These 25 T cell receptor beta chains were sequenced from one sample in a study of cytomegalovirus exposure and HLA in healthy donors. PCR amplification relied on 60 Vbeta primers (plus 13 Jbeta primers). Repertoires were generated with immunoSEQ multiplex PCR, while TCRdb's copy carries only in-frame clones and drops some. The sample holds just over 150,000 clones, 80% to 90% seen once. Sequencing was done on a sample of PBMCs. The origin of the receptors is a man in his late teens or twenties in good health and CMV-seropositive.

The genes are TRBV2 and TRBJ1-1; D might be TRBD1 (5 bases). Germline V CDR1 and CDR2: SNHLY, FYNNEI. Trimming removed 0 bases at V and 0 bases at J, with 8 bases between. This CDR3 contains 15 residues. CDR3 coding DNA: TGTGCCAGCAGTGAAGCAGGGGTTATGAACACTGAAGCTTTCTTT. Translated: CASSEAGVMNTEAFF.

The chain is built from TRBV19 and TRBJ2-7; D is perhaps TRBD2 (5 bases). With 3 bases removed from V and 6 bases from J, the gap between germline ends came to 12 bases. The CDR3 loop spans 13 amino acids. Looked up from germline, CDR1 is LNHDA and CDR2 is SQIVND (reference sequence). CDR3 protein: CASSMQEASEQYF. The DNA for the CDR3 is TGTGCCAGTAGTATGCAGGAGGCGTCCGAGCAGTACTTC.

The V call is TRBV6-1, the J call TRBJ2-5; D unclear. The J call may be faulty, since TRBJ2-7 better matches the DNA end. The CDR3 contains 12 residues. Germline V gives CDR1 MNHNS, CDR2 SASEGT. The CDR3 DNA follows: TGTGCCAGCAGTGAATGGGGCTACGAGCAGTACTTC. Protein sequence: CASSEWGYEQYF.

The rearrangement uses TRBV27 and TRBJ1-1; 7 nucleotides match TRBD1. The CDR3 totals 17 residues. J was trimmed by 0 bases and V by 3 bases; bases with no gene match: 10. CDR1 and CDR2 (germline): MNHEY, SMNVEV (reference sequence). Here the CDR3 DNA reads TGTGCCAGCAGTTTGTCGGGACAGTTGGTTTTGAACACTGAAGCTTTCTTT. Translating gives CASSLSGQLVLNTEAFF.

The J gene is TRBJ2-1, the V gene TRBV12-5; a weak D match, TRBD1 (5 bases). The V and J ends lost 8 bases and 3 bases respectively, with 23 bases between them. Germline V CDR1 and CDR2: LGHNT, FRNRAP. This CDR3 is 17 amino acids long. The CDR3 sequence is CASLVPLGGRVYNEQFF. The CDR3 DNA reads TGTGCTAGTTTAGTTCCCCTTGGTGGCAGGGTCTACAATGAGCAGTTCTTC.

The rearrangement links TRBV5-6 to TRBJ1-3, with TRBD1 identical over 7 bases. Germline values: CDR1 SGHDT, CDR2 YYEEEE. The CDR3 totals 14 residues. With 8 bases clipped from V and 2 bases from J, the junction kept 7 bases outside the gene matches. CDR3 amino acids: CASSTGVAGNTIYF. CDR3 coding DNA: TGTGCCAGTAGTACAGGGGTCGCTGGAAACACCATATATTTT.

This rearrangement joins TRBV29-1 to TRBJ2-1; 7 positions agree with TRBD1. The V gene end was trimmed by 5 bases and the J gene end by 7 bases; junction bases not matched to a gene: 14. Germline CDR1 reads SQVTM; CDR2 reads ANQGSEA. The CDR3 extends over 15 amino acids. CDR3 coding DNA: TGCAGCGTTTCACAGGGGCCGACCTTTTGGAATGAGCAGTTCTTC. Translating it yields CSVSQGPTFWNEQFF.

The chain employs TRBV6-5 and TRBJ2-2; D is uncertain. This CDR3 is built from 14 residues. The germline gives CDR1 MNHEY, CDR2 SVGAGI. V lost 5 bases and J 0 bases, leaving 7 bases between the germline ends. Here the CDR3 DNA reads TGTGCCAGCAGTCCCTGGCCGAACACCGGGGAGCTGTTTTTT. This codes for CASSPWPNTGELFF.

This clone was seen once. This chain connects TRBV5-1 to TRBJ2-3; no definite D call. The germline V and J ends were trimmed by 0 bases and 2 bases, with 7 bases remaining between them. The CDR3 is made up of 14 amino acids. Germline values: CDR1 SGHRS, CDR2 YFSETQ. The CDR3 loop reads CASSLDLPTDTQYF. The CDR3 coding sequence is TGCGCCAGCAGCTTGGATCTCCCCACAGATACGCAGTATTTT.

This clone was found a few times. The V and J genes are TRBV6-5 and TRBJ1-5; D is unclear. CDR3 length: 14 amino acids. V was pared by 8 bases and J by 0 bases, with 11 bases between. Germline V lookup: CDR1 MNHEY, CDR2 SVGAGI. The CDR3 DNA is TGTGCCAGCTGGGCCCCATATAGCAATCAGCCCCAGCATTTT. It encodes CASWAPYSNQPQHF.

CDR3 sequence (DNA): TGTGCCAGCATGGGCAGGCGACACGAGCAGTACTTC. Protein: CASMGRRHEQYF. The chain employs TRBV27 and TRBJ2-7; D is ambiguous. Germline CDR1 is MNHEY and CDR2 is SMNVEV (reference sequence). The CDR3 is 12 amino acids. Between the trimmed V and J ends, which lost 7 bases and 5 bases, there was a span of 12 bases.

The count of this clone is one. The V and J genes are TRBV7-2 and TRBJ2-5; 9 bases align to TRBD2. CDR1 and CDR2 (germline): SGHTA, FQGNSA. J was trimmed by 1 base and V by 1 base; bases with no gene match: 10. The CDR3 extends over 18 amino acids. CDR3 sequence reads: CASSLVRLAGVIQETQYF. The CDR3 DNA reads TGTGCCAGCAGCTTAGTCCGATTAGCGGGAGTTATCCAAGAGACCCAGTACTTC.

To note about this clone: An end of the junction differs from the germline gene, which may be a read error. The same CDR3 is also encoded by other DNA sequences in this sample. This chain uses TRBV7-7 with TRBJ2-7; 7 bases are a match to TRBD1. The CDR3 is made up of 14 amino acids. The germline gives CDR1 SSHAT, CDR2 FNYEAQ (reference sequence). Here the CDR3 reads CASSSGTGAYEQYF. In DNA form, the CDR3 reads TGTGCTAGCAGCTCGGGAACAGGGGCTTACGAGCAGTACTTC.

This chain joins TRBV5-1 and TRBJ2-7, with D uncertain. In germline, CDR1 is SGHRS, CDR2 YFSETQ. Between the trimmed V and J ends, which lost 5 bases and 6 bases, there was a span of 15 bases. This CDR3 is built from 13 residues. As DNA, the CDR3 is TGCGCCAGCAGACGAGCCAAGACTTCCGAGCAGTACTTC. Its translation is CASRRAKTSEQYF.

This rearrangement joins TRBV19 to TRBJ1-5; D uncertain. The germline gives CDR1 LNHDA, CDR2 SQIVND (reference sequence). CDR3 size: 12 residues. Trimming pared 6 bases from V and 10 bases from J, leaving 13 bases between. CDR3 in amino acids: CASSSQPGPQHF. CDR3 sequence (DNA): TGTGCCAGTAGCAGCCAACCGGGACCCCAGCATTTT.

The CDR3 is CASSPRDSSTGELFF. The CDR3 DNA reads TGTGCCAGCAGCCCTAGGGACAGTTCCACCGGGGAGCTGTTTTTT. The J gene is TRBJ2-2, the V gene TRBV7-9; 7 nucleotides match TRBD1. CDR3 size: 15 residues. J was trimmed by 4 bases and V by 5 bases; bases with no gene match: 7. The V gene's germline CDR1 is SEHNR and CDR2 FQNEAQ (reference sequence).

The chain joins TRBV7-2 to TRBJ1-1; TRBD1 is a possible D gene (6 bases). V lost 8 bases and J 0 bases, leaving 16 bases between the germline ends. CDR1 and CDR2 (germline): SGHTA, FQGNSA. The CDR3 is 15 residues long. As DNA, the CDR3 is TGTGCCAGCTCAAACAGGGCCAAACTGAACACTGAAGCTTTCTTT. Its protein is CASSNRAKLNTEAFF.

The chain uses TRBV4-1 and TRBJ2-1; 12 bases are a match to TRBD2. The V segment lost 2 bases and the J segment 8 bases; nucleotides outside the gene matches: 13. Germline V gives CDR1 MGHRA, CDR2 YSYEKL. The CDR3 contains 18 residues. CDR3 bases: TGCGCCAGCAGCCAACGGGAGACTAGCGGGGGCTCCAGGGATGAGCAGTTCTTC. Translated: CASSQRETSGGSRDEQFF.

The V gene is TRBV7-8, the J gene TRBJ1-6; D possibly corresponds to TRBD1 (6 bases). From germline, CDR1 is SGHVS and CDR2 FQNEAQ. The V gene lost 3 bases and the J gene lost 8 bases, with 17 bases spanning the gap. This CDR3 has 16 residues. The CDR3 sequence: CASSLRTALTYSPLHF. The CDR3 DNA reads TGTGCCAGCAGCTTGAGGACAGCCCTAACTTATTCACCCCTCCACTTT.

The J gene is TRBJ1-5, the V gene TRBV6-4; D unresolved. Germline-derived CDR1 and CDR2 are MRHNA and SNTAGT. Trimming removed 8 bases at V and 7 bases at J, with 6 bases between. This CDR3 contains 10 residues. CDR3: CASPRQPQHF. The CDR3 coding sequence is TGTGCCAGCCCGCGGCAGCCCCAGCATTTT.

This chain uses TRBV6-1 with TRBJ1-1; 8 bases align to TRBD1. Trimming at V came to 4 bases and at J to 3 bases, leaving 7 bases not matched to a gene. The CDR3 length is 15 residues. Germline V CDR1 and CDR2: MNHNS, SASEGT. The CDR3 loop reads CASSVRQGRDTEAFF. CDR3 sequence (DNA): TGTGCCAGCAGTGTACGACAGGGGAGGGACACTGAAGCTTTCTTT.

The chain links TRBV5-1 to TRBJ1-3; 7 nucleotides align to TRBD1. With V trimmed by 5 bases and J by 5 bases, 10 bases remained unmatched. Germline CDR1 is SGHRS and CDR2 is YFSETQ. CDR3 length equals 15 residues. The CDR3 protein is CASRAGDSDRNTIYF. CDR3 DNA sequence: TGCGCCAGCAGAGCCGGGGACAGTGATAGAAACACCATATATTTT.

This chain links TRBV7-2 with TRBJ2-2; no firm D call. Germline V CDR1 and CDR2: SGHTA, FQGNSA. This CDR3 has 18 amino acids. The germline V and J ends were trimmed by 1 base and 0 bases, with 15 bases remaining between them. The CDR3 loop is CASSLVVTRSPNTGELFF. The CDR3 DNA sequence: TGTGCCAGCAGCTTAGTGGTGACGAGGTCCCCGAACACCGGGGAGCTGTTTTTT.

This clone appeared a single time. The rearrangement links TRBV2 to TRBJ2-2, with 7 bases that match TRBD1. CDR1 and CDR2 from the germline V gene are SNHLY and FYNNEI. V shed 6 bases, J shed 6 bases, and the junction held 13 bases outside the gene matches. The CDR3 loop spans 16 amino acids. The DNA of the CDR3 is TGTGCCAGCAGAGAGCGGCAAAGACAGGGCGCCGGGGAGCTGTTTTTT. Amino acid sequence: CASRERQRQGAGELFF. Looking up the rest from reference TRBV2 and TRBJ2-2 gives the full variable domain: EPEVTQTPSHQVTQMGQEVILRCVPISNHLYFYWYRQILGQKVEFLVSFYNNEISEKSEIFDDQFSVERPDGSNFTLKIRSTKLEDSAMYFCASRERQRQGAGELFFGEGSRLTVL.

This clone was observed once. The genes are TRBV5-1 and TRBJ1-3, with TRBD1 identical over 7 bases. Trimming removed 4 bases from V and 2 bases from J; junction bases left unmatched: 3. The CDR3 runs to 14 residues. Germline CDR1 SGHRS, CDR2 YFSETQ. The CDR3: CASSPGTAGNTIYF. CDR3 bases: TGCGCCAGCAGCCCCGGGACAGCTGGAAACACCATATATTTT.